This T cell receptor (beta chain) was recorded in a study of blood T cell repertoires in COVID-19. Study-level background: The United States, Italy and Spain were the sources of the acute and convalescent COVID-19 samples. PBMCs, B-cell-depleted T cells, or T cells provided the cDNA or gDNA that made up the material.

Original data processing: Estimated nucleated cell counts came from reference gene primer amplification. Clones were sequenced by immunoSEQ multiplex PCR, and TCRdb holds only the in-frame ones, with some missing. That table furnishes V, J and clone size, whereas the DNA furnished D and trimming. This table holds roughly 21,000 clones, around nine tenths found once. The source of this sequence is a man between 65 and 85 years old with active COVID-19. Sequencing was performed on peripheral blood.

CDR3 sequence: CASSERTPDTDTQYF. CDR3 DNA sequence: TGTGCCAGCAGTGAGCGGACTCCGGACACAGATACGCAGTATTTT. The chain combines TRBV2 with TRBJ2-3; D is possibly TRBD2 (5 bases). CDR3 size: 15 residues. Trimming took 3 bases from V and 2 from J, leaving 12 bases between them. The germline gives CDR1 SNHLY, CDR2 FYNNEI.